A single sample gave rise to the 8 T cell receptor beta chains below, sequenced in a study of blood T cells in healthy people across ages. A sample-barcoded 5' primer and a J-beta primer mix were used in a second PCR of roughly 7 to 11 cycles. TCRdb re-analysed the 5' RACE reads in MiXCR, keeping a single row per CDR3 protein. Of roughly 800,000 distinct CDR3 sequences listed, nearly 60% are singletons. The sample taken for sequencing was blood. The receptor source for this set is a man under 40 in good health.

The sample holds a few counts of this clonotype. The V gene is TRBV7-2, the J gene TRBJ2-7; TRBD2 aligns across 7 bases. This CDR3 spans 13 amino acids. Germline loops: CDR1 SGHTA, CDR2 FQGNSA. V lost 6 bases, J lost 7 bases, and 9 bases stayed unmatched. This CDR3 reads CASSREVSGEQYF. The CDR3 bases are TGTGCCAGCAGTCGGGAGGTGTCGGGAGAGCAGTACTTC.

V is TRBV28 and J is TRBJ1-2; D unresolved. This CDR3 has 14 amino acids. CDR1 is MDHEN, CDR2 SYDVKM, per germline. V was trimmed by 3 bases and J by 0 bases, leaving 8 bases between them. In DNA, the CDR3 is TGTGCCAGCAGTTTTCCGTTTCCTAACTATGGCTACACCTTC. Translated, it gives CASSFPFPNYGYTF.

The CDR3 protein is CSVYPQGTSETQYF. CDR3 sequence (DNA): TGCAGCGTTTACCCTCAGGGGACCTCCGAAACCCAGTACTTC. J is TRBJ2-7 and V is TRBV29-1; D possibly corresponds to TRBD1 (6 bases). CDR1 and CDR2 from the germline V gene are SQVTM and ANQGSEA. The CDR3 is made up of 14 amino acids. Trimming pared 5 bases from V and 10 bases from J, leaving 24 bases between.

The chain couples TRBV4-2 to TRBJ2-7; 8 positions agree with TRBD2. J lost 0 bases, V lost 1 base, and 5 bases had no gene match. This CDR3 region has 16 residues. Germline values: CDR1 LGHNA, CDR2 YNFKEQ. CDR3 bases: TGTGCCAGCAGCCAAGTACTAGCGGATAACTCCTACGAGCAGTACTTC. Protein product: CASSQVLADNSYEQYF.

This clonotype is a singleton in its sample. This chain links TRBV7-6 with TRBJ1-1; unclear D gene. CDR3 size: 16 residues. CDR1 is SGHVS, CDR2 FNYEAQ, per germline. V was clipped by 5 bases and J by 0 bases, with 16 bases between them. CDR3 DNA sequence: TGTGCCAGCAGCCTCCTCGAGTCAGCCATGAACACTGAAGCTTTCTTT. It yields the protein CASSLLESAMNTEAFF.

This clonotype has a handful of counts. This chain joins TRBV9 and TRBJ2-3; 9 nucleotides match TRBD2. The CDR3 consists of 15 residues. Germline V gives CDR1 SGDLS, CDR2 YYNGEE. V shed 2 bases and J 5 bases; nucleotides not matched to a gene: 6. The CDR3 DNA follows: TGTGCCAGCAGCGTCCGACTAGCGGATTTAGATACGCAGTATTTT. Translation: CASSVRLADLDTQYF.

This chain joins TRBV6-9 and TRBJ2-5; 12 bases agree with TRBD2. There are 17 residues in the CDR3. With V trimmed by 9 bases and J by 3 bases, 14 bases remained unmatched. The germline gives CDR1 MNHGY, CDR2 SVAAGI. CDR3 coding DNA: TGTGCCAGTAACTCAGCAGGACTAGCGGGATCAGAAGAGACCCAGTACTTC. Amino acid sequence: CASNSAGLAGSEETQYF.

V is TRBV2 and J is TRBJ2-7; TRBD1 matches at 11 bases. Germline loops: CDR1 SNHLY, CDR2 FYNNEI. Germline trimming cut 6 bases from V and 3 bases from J; bases unmatched to any gene: 10. The CDR3 loop spans 16 amino acids. The chain's CDR3 is CASRDPGTGGLYEQYF. The CDR3 DNA is TGTGCCAGCAGGGACCCCGGGACAGGGGGACTCTACGAGCAGTACTTC.